This TCR beta chain derives from a study of blood T cells in healthy people across ages. A J-beta primer mix and a sample-barcoded 5' primer were used in a second PCR of roughly 6 to 11 cycles. From each sample, at least 2.5 million paired-end reads containing CDR3 were obtained. TCRdb reprocessed the 5' RACE reads via MiXCR and lists one record per CDR3 protein. Of some 1.8 million distinct CDR3 sequences in the sample, about 39% were seen once. The study, taken as a whole, reports: Diversity figures based on one million T cells were deemed too low. Unsorted PBMCs blocked a conclusive comparison of naive and antigen-experienced cells.

In the case of this clonotype: Its target is not known.

The germline V gene has CDR1 SGHTA and CDR2 FQGNSA. The CDR3 extends over 14 amino acids. The sequenced sample was blood. The sequence was obtained from a human donor in good health. The chain employs TRBV7-2 and TRBJ2-7; 8 positions match TRBD2. The J call is in doubt because the DNA end fits TRBJ2-5 better. In DNA, the CDR3 is TGTGCCAGCAGCTTAAACGGGGGGGCAGAGACCCAGTACTTC. As protein: CASSLNGGAETQYF.